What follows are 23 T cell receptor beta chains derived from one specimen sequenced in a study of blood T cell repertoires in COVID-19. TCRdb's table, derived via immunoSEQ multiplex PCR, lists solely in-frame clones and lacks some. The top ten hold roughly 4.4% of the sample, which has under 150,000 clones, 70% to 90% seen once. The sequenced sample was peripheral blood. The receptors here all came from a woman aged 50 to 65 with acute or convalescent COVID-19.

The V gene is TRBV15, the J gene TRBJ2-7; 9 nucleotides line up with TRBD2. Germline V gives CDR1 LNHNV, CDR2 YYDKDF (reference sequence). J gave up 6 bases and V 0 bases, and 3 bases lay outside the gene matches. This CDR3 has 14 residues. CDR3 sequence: CATSRDSGGREQYF. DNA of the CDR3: TGTGCCACCAGCAGAGATAGCGGGGGTCGCGAGCAGTACTTC.

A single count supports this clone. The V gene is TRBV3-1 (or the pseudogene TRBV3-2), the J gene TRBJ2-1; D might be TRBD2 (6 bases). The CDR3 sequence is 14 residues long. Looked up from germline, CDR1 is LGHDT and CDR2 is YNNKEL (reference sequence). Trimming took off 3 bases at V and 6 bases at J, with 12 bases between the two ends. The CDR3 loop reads CASSHSGSPNEQFF. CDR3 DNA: TGTGCCAGCAGCCATTCCGGGAGCCCCAATGAGCAGTTCTTC.

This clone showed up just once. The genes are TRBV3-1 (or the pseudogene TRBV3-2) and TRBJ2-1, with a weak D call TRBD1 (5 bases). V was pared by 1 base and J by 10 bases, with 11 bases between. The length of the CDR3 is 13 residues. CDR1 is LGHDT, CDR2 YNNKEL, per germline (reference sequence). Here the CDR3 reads CASSQAGAPEQFF. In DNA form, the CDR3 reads TGTGCCAGCAGCCAAGCTGGGGCCCCCGAGCAGTTCTTC.

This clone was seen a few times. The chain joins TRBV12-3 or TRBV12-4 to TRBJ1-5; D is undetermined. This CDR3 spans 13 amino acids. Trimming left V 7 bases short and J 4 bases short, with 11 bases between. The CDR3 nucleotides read TGTGCCAGCAAGTCGGGAGGGAATCAGCCCCAGCATTTT. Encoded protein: CASKSGGNQPQHF.

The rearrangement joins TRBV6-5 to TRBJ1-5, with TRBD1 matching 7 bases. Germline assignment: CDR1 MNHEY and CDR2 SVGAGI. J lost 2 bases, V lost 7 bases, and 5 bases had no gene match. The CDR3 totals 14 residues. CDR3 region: CASTPGGGNQPQHF. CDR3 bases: TGTGCCAGCACCCCAGGGGGTGGCAATCAGCCCCAGCATTTT.

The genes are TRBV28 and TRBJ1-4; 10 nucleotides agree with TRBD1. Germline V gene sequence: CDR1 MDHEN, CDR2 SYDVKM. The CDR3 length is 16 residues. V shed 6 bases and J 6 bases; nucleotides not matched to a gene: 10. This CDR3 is CASRTATGTGDEKLFF. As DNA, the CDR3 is TGTGCCAGCAGAACCGCCACCGGGACAGGGGATGAAAAACTGTTTTTT.

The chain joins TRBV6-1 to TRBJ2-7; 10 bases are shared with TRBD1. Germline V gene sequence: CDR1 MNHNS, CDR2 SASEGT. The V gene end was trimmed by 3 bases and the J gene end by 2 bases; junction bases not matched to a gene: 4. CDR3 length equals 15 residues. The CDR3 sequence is CASSEGQGPPYEQYF. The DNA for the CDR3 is TGTGCCAGCAGTGAGGGACAGGGGCCTCCCTACGAGCAGTACTTC.

The CDR3 bases are TGCGCCAGCAGCCAAGTGAGTAGTTCAATAAATGAGCAGTTCTTC. Translating it yields CASSQVSSSINEQFF. The gene calls are TRBV4-1 and TRBJ2-1; D not certain. This CDR3 is built from 15 residues. Germline CDR1 reads MGHRA; CDR2 reads YSYEKL. The germline V and J ends were trimmed by 1 base and 7 bases, with 14 bases remaining between them.

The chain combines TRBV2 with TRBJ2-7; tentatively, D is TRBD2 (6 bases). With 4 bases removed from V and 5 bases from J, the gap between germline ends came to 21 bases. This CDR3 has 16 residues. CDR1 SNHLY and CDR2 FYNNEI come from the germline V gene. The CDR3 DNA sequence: TGTGCCAGCAGTGGGGACGTGGGGACTTCGGCGCACGAGCAGTACTTC. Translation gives CASSGDVGTSAHEQYF.

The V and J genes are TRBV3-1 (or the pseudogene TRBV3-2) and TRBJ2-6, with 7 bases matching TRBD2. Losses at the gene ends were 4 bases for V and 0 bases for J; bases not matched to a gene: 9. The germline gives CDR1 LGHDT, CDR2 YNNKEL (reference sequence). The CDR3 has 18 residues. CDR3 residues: CASSPPGRRSSGANVLTF. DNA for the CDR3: TGTGCCAGCAGCCCCCCCGGGAGGCGGAGCTCTGGGGCCAACGTCCTGACTTTC.

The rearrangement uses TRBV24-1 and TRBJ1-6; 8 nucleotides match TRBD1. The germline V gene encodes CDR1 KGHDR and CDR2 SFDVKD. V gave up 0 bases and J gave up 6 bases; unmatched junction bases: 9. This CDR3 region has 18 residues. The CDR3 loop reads CATSDLYPRDRLNSPLHF. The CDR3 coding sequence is TGTGCCACCAGTGATTTGTACCCCCGGGACAGGCTTAATTCACCCCTCCACTTT.

The CDR3, as DNA: TGTGCCAGCAGTTTAAAGGGCCTTAAGGGGGAGACCCAGTACTTC. It yields the protein CASSLKGLKGETQYF. V is TRBV27 and J is TRBJ2-5; D is possibly TRBD1 (5 bases). The CDR3 is 15 amino acids. The germline V gene has CDR1 MNHEY and CDR2 SMNVEV (reference sequence). V was shortened by 2 bases and J by 5 bases, with 15 bases between the two germline ends.

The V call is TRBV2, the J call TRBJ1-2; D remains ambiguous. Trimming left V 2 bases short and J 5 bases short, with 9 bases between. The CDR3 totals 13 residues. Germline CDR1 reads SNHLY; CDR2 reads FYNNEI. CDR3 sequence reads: CASSEQAGYGYTF. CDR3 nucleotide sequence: TGTGCCAGCAGTGAACAGGCGGGATATGGCTACACCTTC.

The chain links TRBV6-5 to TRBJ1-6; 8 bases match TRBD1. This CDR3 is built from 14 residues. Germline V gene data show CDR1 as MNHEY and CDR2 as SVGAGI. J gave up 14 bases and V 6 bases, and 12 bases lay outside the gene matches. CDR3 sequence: CASRMTGESIALHF. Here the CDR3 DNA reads TGTGCCAGCAGGATGACAGGGGAGAGTATCGCCCTCCACTTT.

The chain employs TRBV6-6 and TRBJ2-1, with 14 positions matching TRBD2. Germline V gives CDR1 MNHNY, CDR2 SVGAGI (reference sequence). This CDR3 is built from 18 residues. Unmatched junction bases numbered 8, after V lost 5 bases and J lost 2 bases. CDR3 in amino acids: CASSPGLAGEGAYNEQFF. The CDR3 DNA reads TGTGCCAGCAGTCCGGGACTAGCGGGAGAGGGGGCCTACAATGAGCAGTTCTTC.

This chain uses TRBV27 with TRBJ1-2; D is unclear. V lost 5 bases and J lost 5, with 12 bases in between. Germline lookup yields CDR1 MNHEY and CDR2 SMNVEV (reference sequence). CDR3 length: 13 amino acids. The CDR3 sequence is CASSPWGGYGYTF. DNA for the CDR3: TGTGCCAGCAGTCCTTGGGGAGGGTATGGCTACACCTTC.

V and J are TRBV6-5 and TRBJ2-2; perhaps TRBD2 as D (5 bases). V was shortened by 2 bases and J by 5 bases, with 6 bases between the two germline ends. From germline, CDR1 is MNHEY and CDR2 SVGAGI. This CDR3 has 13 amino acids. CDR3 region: CASSYEGTGELFF. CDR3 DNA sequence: TGTGCCAGCAGTTACGAGGGAACCGGGGAGCTGTTTTTT.

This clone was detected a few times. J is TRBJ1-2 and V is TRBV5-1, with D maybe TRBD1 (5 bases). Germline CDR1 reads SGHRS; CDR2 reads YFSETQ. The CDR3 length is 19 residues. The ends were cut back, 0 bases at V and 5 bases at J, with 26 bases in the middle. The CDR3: CASSLGVRGVDMAGYGYTF. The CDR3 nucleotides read TGCGCCAGCAGCTTGGGAGTTCGAGGGGTCGATATGGCGGGGTATGGCTACACCTTC.

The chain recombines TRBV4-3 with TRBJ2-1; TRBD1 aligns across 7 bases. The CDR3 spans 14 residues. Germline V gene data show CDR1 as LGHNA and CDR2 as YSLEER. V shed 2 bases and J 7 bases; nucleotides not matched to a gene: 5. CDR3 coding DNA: TGCGCCAGCAGCCAAAGTCAGGGGGAGAATGAGCAGTTCTTC. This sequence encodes CASSQSQGENEQFF.

CDR3 nucleotide sequence: TGTGCCAGCTCACCACCAGGGGGCGACGGAAACACCATATATTTT. It yields the protein CASSPPGGDGNTIYF. This chain connects TRBV18 to TRBJ1-3, with TRBD1 identical over 7 bases. The CDR3 spans 15 residues. CDR1 KGHSH and CDR2 LQKENI come from the germline V gene. V shed 0 bases, J shed 4 bases, and the junction held 3 bases outside the gene matches.

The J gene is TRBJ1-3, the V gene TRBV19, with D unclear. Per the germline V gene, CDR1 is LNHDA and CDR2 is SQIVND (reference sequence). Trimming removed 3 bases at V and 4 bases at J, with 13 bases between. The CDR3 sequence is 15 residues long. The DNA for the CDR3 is TGTGCCAGTAGTATCAGGTCAGGAGGCGGAAACACCATATATTTT. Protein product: CASSIRSGGGNTIYF.

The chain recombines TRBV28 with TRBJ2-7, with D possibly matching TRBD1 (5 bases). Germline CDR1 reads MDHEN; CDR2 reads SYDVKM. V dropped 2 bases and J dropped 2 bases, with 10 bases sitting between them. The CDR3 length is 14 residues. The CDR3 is CASSLTDSPYEQYF. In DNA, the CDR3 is TGTGCCAGCAGTTTAACTGACAGTCCCTACGAGCAGTACTTC.

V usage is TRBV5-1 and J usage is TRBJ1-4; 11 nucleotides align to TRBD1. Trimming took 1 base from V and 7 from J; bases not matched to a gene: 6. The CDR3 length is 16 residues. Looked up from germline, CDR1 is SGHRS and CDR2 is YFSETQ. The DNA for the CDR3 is TGCGCCAGCAGCTTGCTCGTTGGACAGGGGGCTGAAAAACTGTTTTTT. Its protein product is CASSLLVGQGAEKLFF.